This T cell receptor (beta chain) was recovered during a study of Ad26.COV2.S vaccination and SARS-CoV-2 variants. For the study at large: Donor was one of the participants in the Ad26.COV2.S arm of the COV1001 trial. General study points: Breadth of non-spike TCRs did not differ between vaccinees and placebo recipients.

A remark on this clone: Its specificity is unknown.

Produced via immunoSEQ multiplex PCR; TCRdb's table is partial and in-frame only. Of about 680,000 clones in the sample, about 90% are singletons; the top ten hold roughly 1.5%. V was shortened by 2 bases and J by 4 bases, with 13 bases between the two germline ends. CDR1 and CDR2 from the germline V gene are MRHNA and SNTAGT. This CDR3 has 15 amino acids. Treatment in this sample: around 19 received Ad26.COV2.S at low or high dose, single or two shots; 5 received placebo; per-sample allocation not given. Sampling was done on day 63 after the first vaccine or placebo injection. An adult donor aged 18-55 years was enrolled in Boston. It was Wuhan-strain SARS-CoV-2 spike that the Ad26 vaccine vector expressed.

This chain connects TRBV6-4 to TRBJ2-3; D perhaps matches TRBD1 (5 bases). The receptor's source is a person between 18 and 59 years old who received the Ad26.COV2.S COVID-19 vaccine or a placebo. The specimen was peripheral blood, collected in a trial of Ad26.COV2.S vaccine versus placebo. CDR3 in DNA: TGTGCCAGCAGTGACAGGGGCGAGCTGGCAGATACGCAGTATTTT. Protein: CASSDRGELADTQYF.